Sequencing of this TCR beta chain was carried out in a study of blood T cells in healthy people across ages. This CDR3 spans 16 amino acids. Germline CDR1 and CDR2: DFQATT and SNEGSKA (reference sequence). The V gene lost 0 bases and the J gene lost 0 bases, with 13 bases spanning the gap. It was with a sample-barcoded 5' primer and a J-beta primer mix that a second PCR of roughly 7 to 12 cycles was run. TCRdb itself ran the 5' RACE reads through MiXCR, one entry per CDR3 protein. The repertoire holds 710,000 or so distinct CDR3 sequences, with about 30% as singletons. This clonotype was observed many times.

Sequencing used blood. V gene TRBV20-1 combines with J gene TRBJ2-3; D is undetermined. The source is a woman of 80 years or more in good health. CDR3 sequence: CSARDAGEASTDTQYF. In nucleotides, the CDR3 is TGCAGTGCTAGAGATGCTGGAGAGGCTAGCACAGATACGCAGTATTTT.